The clone carrying this TCR beta chain was counted a few times. With 6 bases clipped from V and 0 bases from J, the junction kept 11 bases outside the gene matches. Germline loops: CDR1 LGHNA, CDR2 YNFKEQ. The CDR3 extends over 17 amino acids. This record comes from a study of patients and donors after allogeneic stem cell transplantation. MiXCR, applied by TCRdb to the RT-PCR reads, yields one record per CDR3 protein. This repertoire shows fewer than 75,000 distinct CDR3 sequences, less than 30% found once; its top ten account for about 26%. Sequencing was done on a sample of blood, either unsorted or a sorted T cell fraction (not recorded which). This sequence joins TRBV4-2 and TRBJ1-5; 7 positions agree with TRBD1. This TCR was recovered from a human donor who was either an allogeneic HSCT recipient or a stem cell or donor lymphocyte infusion donor (not recorded which). It is not recorded whose cells these are; they may come from a transplant donor. The CDR3 nucleotides are TGTGCCAGCAGGCCTAGACAGGGTCGGAGTAGCAATCAGCCCCAGCATTTT. Protein sequence: CASRPRQGRSSNQPQHF.